One and the same sample provided the 14 T cell receptor beta chains below, sequenced in a study of cytomegalovirus exposure and HLA in healthy donors. The primer mix had 60 Vbeta and 13 Jbeta primers. Generated by immunoSEQ multiplex PCR, the TCRdb table keeps only in-frame clones and is missing some. The sample shows 75,000 to 90,000 clones, roughly 70% of them seen only once. Sequences were obtained from PBMCs. The source is a man aged 25 to 40 in good health and CMV-seropositive.

This chain links TRBV28 with TRBJ1-1; D possibly corresponds to TRBD1 (6 bases). CDR3 length: 12 residues. Deletions cut 6 bases from V and 10 bases from J, with 15 bases between. Germline loops: CDR1 MDHEN, CDR2 SYDVKM. CDR3 DNA: TGTGCCAGCAGCCACCTACAGGGAATAGCTTTCTTT. This encodes CASSHLQGIAFF.

This clone has only a few counts. This chain links TRBV14 with TRBJ1-4; D is perhaps TRBD1 (6 bases). Per germline, CDR1 SGHDN and CDR2 FVKESK. This CDR3 comprises 15 residues. Trimming removed 6 bases from V and 7 bases from J, with 18 bases in between. As DNA, the CDR3 is TGTGCCAGCAGACATGCGGGGGCGCGGAGTGAAAAACTGTTTTTT. Translated: CASRHAGARSEKLFF.

V is TRBV30 and J is TRBJ2-6; D perhaps matches TRBD2 (6 bases). Germline CDR1 GTSNPN, CDR2 SVGIG (reference sequence). V lost 0 bases to trimming and J lost 0 bases, with 6 bases between them. The CDR3 runs to 15 residues. The CDR3 protein is CAWSVGGSGANVLTF. CDR3 coding DNA: TGTGCCTGGAGTGTGGGGGGCTCTGGGGCCAACGTCCTGACTTTC.

The chain links TRBV28 to TRBJ2-3; TRBD2 aligns across 12 bases. Germline-derived CDR1 and CDR2 are MDHEN and SYDVKM. CDR3 length: 17 residues. The V and J ends lost 4 bases and 2 bases, in that order; junction bases with no gene match: 7. CDR3 bases: TGTGCCAGCAGTTCGCTAGCGGGAGGGAAAATCACAGATACGCAGTATTTT. As protein: CASSSLAGGKITDTQYF.

This chain links TRBV5-4 with TRBJ1-2; D possibly corresponds to TRBD1 (6 bases). This CDR3 has 15 residues. Trimming stripped 3 bases from V and 3 bases from J, with 15 bases between. Per the germline V gene, CDR1 is SGHNT and CDR2 is YYREEE (reference sequence). The CDR3 is CASSSDPGDHYGYTF. The CDR3 DNA reads as TGTGCCAGCAGCTCGGACCCAGGGGACCACTATGGCTACACCTTC.

J is TRBJ2-2 and V is TRBV4-3; 10 nucleotides align to TRBD1. The CDR3 extends over 16 amino acids. The V gene's germline CDR1 is LGHNA and CDR2 YSLEER. V trimming: 3 bases; J trimming: 4 bases; junction bases outside the gene matches: 5. CDR3 DNA sequence: TGCGCCAGCAGCCAGGGGACAGGGGCGGTCACCGGGGAGCTGTTTTTT. Its protein product is CASSQGTGAVTGELFF.

The genes are TRBV30 and TRBJ2-7; the D is unclear. The CDR3 totals 11 residues. The germline CDR1 and CDR2 sequences are GTSNPN and SVGIG (reference sequence). Trimming removed 0 bases at V and 7 bases at J, with 7 bases between. The CDR3 DNA sequence: TGTGCCTGGAGTGTACGGAGTGAGCAGTACTTC. It yields the protein CAWSVRSEQYF.

This clone occurred once. This chain joins TRBV5-1 and TRBJ1-2; D might be TRBD1 (6 bases). CDR3 length: 17 residues. The germline V gene encodes CDR1 SGHRS and CDR2 YFSETQ. V lost 0 bases and J lost 4, with 19 bases in between. In DNA form, the CDR3 reads TGCGCCAGCAGCTTGGAAGGCAGGGGCGGATTAGGCTATGGCTACACCTTC. Encoded protein: CASSLEGRGGLGYGYTF. Together with reference TRBV5-1 and TRBJ1-2, the CDR3 gives the full variable domain: KAGVTQTPRYLIKTRGQQVTLSCSPISGHRSVSWYQQTPGQGLQFLFEYFSETQRNKGNFPGRFSGRQFSNSRSEMNVSTLELGDSALYLCASSLEGRGGLGYGYTFGSGTRLTVV.

This clone occurred once. The chain combines TRBV7-8 with TRBJ1-4, with D hard to call. The germline V gene has CDR1 SGHVS and CDR2 FQNEAQ. V was clipped by 1 base and J by 5 bases, with 11 bases between them. This CDR3 comprises 15 residues. CDR3 in amino acids: CASSLEAASNEKLFF. The CDR3 DNA reads as TGTGCCAGCAGCTTAGAGGCAGCGAGCAATGAAAAACTGTTTTTT.

This clone was found many times. V usage is TRBV6-6 and J usage is TRBJ1-1, with D possibly being TRBD1 (6 bases). The V and J ends lost 7 bases and 4 bases respectively, with 16 bases between them. The germline V gene has CDR1 MNHNY and CDR2 SVGAGI (reference sequence). CDR3 length equals 14 residues. The CDR3 here is CASILQGSSTEAFF. CDR3 coding DNA: TGTGCCAGCATCCTCCAGGGGTCATCCACTGAAGCTTTCTTT.

The chain links TRBV25-1 to TRBJ2-3; 9 bases map to TRBD2. The V segment lost 3 bases and the J segment 3 bases; nucleotides outside the gene matches: 4. The CDR3 length is 15 residues. CDR1 and CDR2 from the germline V gene are MGHDK and SYGVNS. CDR3 in amino acids: CASSEGGGETDTQYF. CDR3 coding DNA: TGTGCCAGCAGTGAGGGCGGGGGGGAGACAGATACGCAGTATTTT.

The gene calls are TRBV9 and TRBJ2-1; 8 nucleotides match TRBD1. The CDR3 is 15 residues long. Unmatched junction bases numbered 4, after V lost 3 bases and J lost 2 bases. CDR1 and CDR2 (germline): SGDLS, YYNGEE. In nucleotides, the CDR3 is TGTGCCAGCAGCGGACAGGGGTTTCCCTACAATGAGCAGTTCTTC. Protein sequence: CASSGQGFPYNEQFF.

The rearrangement joins TRBV19 to TRBJ1-1; 9 positions agree with TRBD1. This CDR3 region has 13 residues. V trimming: 5 bases; J trimming: 6 bases; junction bases outside the gene matches: 4. Germline lookup yields CDR1 LNHDA and CDR2 SQIVND (reference sequence). The chain's CDR3 is CASSVDRGSEAFF. In DNA, the CDR3 is TGTGCCAGTAGTGTGGACAGGGGCTCTGAAGCTTTCTTT.

The V call is TRBV5-1, the J call TRBJ2-1, with 8 nucleotides matching TRBD1. Unmatched junction bases numbered 13, after V lost 7 bases and J lost 4 bases. CDR3 length equals 16 residues. The germline V gene has CDR1 SGHRS and CDR2 YFSETQ. The CDR3 DNA follows: TGCGCCAGCGGTTCTCTACAGGGGGGACGTTACAATGAGCAGTTCTTC. Translation gives CASGSLQGGRYNEQFF.